The entry that follows covers one T cell receptor beta chain sequence. This specimen belongs to a study of blood T cell repertoires in COVID-19. Study details: Acute and convalescent COVID-19 samples came from the United States, Italy and Spain.

Original methodology: It was from reference gene primer amplification that nucleated cell counts were estimated. Here immunoSEQ multiplex PCR was the method, and the copy in TCRdb shows in-frame clones only, minus some. V and J calls and clone size are those listed in that table; D and trimming were worked out from the DNA. The sample comprises about 370,000 clones, 85% to 90% of which are singletons, and about 1% rests with the top ten. The sequence was obtained from a man in his late teens or twenties who had recovered from COVID-19. The material sequenced was PBMCs or T cells enriched from blood (not recorded which).

The CDR3 bases are TGCGCCAGCAGCCAAACAGGGGCCCAGGGTGAAAAACTGTTTTTT. It specifies CASSQTGAQGEKLFF. The chain uses TRBV4-3 and TRBJ1-4, with 7 nucleotides matching TRBD1. Germline CDR1 reads LGHNA; CDR2 reads YSLEER. J was trimmed by 7 bases and V by 2 bases; bases with no gene match: 7. CDR3 length: 15 amino acids.